This entry describes one TCR beta chain. The data were obtained in a study of T cells in Graves' hyperthyroidism and ophthalmopathy. There were TCR beta CDR3 regions amplified from RNA transcripts. First-round RT-PCR with HTBI primers amplified the TCR CDR3 region. TCRdb passed the multiplex PCR reads through MiXCR, listing each CDR3 protein once. Of roughly 700,000 distinct CDR3 sequences listed, 35% are singletons. The CDR3 is 15 residues long. The V gene lost 6 bases and the J gene lost 3 bases, with 12 bases spanning the gap. Germline values: CDR1 LGHNA, CDR2 YNFKEQ. The gene calls are TRBV4-2 and TRBJ1-6, with a weak D call TRBD1 (5 bases). The sequenced material came from blood. The receptor comes from a woman aged 40 to 50 with Graves' hyperthyroidism. The DNA for the CDR3 is TGTGCCAGCAGGCCAGCGGGGGACTATAATTCACCCCTCCACTTT. Its protein product is CASRPAGDYNSPLHF.